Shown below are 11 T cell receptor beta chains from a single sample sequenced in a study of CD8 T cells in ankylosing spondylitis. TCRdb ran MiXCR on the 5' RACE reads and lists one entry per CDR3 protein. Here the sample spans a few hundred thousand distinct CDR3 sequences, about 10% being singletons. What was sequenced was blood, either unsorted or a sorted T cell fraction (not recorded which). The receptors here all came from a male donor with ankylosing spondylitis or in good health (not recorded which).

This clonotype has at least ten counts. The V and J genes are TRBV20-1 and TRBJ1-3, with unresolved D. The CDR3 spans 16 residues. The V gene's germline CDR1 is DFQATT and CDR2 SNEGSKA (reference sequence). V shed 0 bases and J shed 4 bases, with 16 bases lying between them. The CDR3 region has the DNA TGCAGTGCTAGAGATTCACGGGTTTCGACAGGAAACACCATATATTTT. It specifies CSARDSRVSTGNTIYF.

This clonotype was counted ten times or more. The DNA for the CDR3 is TGCAGTGCTACCTTACACTTAAGGGGCGAGACCCAGTACTTC. Translation gives CSATLHLRGETQYF. The V call is TRBV20-1, the J call TRBJ2-5; TRBD1 might be the D (5 bases). The CDR3 is made up of 14 amino acids. Germline-derived CDR1 and CDR2 are DFQATT and SNEGSKA (reference sequence). Trimming pared 4 bases from V and 5 bases from J, leaving 17 bases between.

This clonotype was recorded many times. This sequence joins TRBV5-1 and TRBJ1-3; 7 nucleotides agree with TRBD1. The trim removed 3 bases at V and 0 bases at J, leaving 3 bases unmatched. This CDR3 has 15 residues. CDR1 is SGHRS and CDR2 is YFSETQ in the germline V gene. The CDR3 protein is CASSWTGISGNTIYF. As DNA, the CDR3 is TGCGCCAGCAGCTGGACAGGAATCTCTGGAAACACCATATATTTT.

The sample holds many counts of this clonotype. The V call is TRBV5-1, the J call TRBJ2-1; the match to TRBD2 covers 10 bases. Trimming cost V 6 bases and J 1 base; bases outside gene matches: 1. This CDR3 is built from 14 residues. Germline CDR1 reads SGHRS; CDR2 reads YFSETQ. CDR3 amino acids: CASTLAGSYNEQFF. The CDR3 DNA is TGCGCCAGCACACTAGCGGGGTCCTACAATGAGCAGTTCTTC.

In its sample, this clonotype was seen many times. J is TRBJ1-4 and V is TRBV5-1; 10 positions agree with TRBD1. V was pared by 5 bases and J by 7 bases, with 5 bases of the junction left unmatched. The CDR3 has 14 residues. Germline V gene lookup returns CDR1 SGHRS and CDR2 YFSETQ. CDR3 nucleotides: TGCGCCAGCAGAAGTGGGACAGGGGCTGAAAAACTGTTTTTT. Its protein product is CASRSGTGAEKLFF. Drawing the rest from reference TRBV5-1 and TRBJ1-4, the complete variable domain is KAGVTQTPRYLIKTRGQQVTLSCSPISGHRSVSWYQQTPGQGLQFLFEYFSETQRNKGNFPGRFSGRQFSNSRSEMNVSTLELGDSALYLCASRSGTGAEKLFFGSGTQLSVL.

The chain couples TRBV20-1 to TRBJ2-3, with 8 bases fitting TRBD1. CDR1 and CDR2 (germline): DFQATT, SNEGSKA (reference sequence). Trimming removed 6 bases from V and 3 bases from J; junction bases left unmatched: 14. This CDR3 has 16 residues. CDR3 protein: CSAISRTGHITDTQYF. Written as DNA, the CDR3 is TGCAGTGCAATCTCCCGGACAGGGCACATAACAGATACGCAGTATTTT.

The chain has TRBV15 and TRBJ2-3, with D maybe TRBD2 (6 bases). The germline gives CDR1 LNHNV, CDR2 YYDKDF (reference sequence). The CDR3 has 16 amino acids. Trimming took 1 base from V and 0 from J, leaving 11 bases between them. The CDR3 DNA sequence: TGTGCCACCAGCAGAGGCTCGGCGGGGAGCACAGATACGCAGTATTTT. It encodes CATSRGSAGSTDTQYF.

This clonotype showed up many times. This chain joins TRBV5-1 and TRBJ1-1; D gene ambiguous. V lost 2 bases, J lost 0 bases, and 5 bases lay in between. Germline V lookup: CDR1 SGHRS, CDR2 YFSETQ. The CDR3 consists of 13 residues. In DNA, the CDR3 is TGCGCCAGCAGCTTTACGGTGAACACTGAAGCTTTCTTT. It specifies CASSFTVNTEAFF. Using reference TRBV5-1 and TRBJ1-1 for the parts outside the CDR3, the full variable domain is KAGVTQTPRYLIKTRGQQVTLSCSPISGHRSVSWYQQTPGQGLQFLFEYFSETQRNKGNFPGRFSGRQFSNSRSEMNVSTLELGDSALYLCASSFTVNTEAFFGQGTRLTVV.

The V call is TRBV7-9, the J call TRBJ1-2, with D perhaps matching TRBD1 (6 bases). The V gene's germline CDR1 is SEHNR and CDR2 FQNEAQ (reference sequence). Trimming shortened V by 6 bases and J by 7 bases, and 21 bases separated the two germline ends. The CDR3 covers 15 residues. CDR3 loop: CASRSTGFPPRGYTF. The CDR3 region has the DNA TGTGCCAGCAGATCAACAGGGTTCCCTCCTCGTGGCTACACCTTC.

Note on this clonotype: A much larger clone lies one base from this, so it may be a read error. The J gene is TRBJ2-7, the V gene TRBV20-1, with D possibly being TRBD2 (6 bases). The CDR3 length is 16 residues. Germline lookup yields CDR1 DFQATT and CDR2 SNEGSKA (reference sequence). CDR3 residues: CSARLLEASGSNEQDF. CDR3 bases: TGCAGTGCTAGGCTCCTGGAGGCGAGCGGGTCCAACGAGCAGGACTTC.

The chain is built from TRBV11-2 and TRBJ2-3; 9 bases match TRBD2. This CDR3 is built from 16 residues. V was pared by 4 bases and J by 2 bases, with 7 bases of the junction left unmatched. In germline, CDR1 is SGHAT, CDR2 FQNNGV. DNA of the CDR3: TGTGCCAGCAGCTCCCAGCGGGGGGCAGACACAGATACGCAGTATTTT. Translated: CASSSQRGADTDTQYF.